These T cell receptor beta chains were read from a single sample in a study of T cell responses to AZD1222 COVID-19 vaccine. Generated by immunoSEQ multiplex PCR, the TCRdb table keeps only in-frame clones and is missing some. The repertoire holds roughly 180,000 clones, with approximately 92% as singletons. The sample was peripheral blood, taken 28 days after the second dose of the MenACWY control vaccine. These receptor sequences come from an adult who received the MenACWY meningococcal vaccine as a control. CDR3s include the opening cysteine and the closing phenylalanine or tryptophan. Part of the rows lack a size; the others show once, few, many or a class for expanded clones.

V	length	size	J	CDR3
TRBV27	15	NA	TRBJ1-3	CASTFDKSSGNTIYF
TRBV12-3/TRBV12-4	12	NA	TRBJ1-1	CASTRQNTEAFF
TRBV5-4	14	NA	TRBJ1-2	CASSLKGGARGYTF
TRBV18	15	NA	TRBJ2-2	CASSPRGVNTGELFF
TRBV7-2	13	NA	TRBJ1-1	CASSPSGGAEAFF
TRBV12-3/TRBV12-4	12	NA	TRBJ1-5	CASQRGNQPQHF
TRBV19	14	NA	TRBJ1-6	CASGLDRSNSPLHF
TRBV3-1/TRBV3-2	16	NA	TRBJ1-4	CASSQDPFLSGEKLFF
TRBV19	16	NA	TRBJ2-2	CASSSPGLANTGELFF
TRBV28	14	NA	TRBJ1-3	CASITASSGNTIYF
TRBV30	17	NA	TRBJ1-1	CAYHPRDRGPGDTEAFF
TRBV10-3	13	NA	TRBJ1-5	CAIGGAANQPQHF
TRBV4-3	15	NA	TRBJ2-4	CASSQDRWESPIQYF
TRBV19	14	NA	TRBJ1-5	CASSNGQGRQPQHF
TRBV10-1	14	NA	TRBJ1-2	CASRGDRISYGYTF
TRBV5-8	12	NA	TRBJ1-2	CASSLERYGYTF
TRBV4-3	17	NA	TRBJ1-6	CASSQEESGASGSPLHF
TRBV11-3	16	NA	TRBJ2-3	CASSQTATSGTDTQYF
TRBV7-9	13	NA	TRBJ1-2	CASSGTANYGYTF
TRBV6-2/TRBV6-3	11	NA	TRBJ2-1	CASSQSNEQFF
TRBV5-1	15	NA	TRBJ1-1	CASSMLAGGNTEAFF
TRBV5-4	14	NA	TRBJ1-4	CASSLGSTNEKLFF
TRBV5-6	16	once	TRBJ1-5	CASSLAMGASNQPQHF
TRBV30	16	NA	TRBJ1-3	CAWSRQATISGNTIYF
TRBV10-3	12	few	TRBJ1-2	CAISDGQGGYTF
TRBV5-6	14	NA	TRBJ2-1	CASSVGAWDVEQFF
TRBV7-3	17	NA	TRBJ2-1	CASSQTPLRGGATEQFF
TRBV7-9	12	NA	TRBJ2-2	CASSSEGGELFF
TRBV5-1	16	few	TRBJ1-4	CASSSGGHATNEKLFF
TRBV28	12	NA	TRBJ1-6	CASTFRVGSLHF